The 17 T cell receptor beta chains below come from one sample, sequenced in a study of OX40 agonist ivuxolimab in advanced cancers. Only in-frame clones appear in the TCRdb table, and some are missing; sequencing was by immunoSEQ multiplex PCR. The profile shows roughly 55,000 clones, around 86% of them singletons. Source: CD4+ or CD8+ T cells sorted from blood, taken in a trial of the OX40 agonist ivuxolimab. These receptors originate from an adult with an advanced solid tumor such as melanoma, head and neck, liver or kidney cancer.

A single count supports this clone. The chain combines TRBV7-3 with TRBJ2-7, with 9 nucleotides matching TRBD1. With 5 bases clipped from V and 3 bases from J, the junction kept 8 bases outside the gene matches. The CDR3 is made up of 15 amino acids. Germline V gene data show CDR1 as SGHTA and CDR2 as FQGTGA. This CDR3 reads CASSLQGASYYEQYF. The CDR3 nucleotides are TGTGCCAGCAGCCTACAGGGGGCTAGCTACTACGAGCAGTACTTC.

This sequence joins TRBV6-1 and TRBJ2-1; the D is unclear. Trimming shortened V by 0 bases and J by 8 bases, and 8 bases separated the two germline ends. The CDR3 is 13 amino acids. The germline gives CDR1 MNHNS, CDR2 SASEGT. CDR3 region: CASSEALLHEQFF. The CDR3 DNA reads TGTGCCAGCAGTGAAGCACTTCTTCATGAGCAGTTCTTC.

In its sample, this clone was seen once. CDR3: CAISDLPGEDEAFF. As DNA, the CDR3 is TGTGCCATCAGTGATCTCCCCGGGGAGGATGAAGCTTTCTTT. This chain joins TRBV10-3 and TRBJ1-1, with no clear D. Trimming removed 3 bases at V and 7 bases at J, with 15 bases between. The V gene's germline CDR1 is ENHRY and CDR2 SYGVKD. There are 14 residues in the CDR3.

This chain links TRBV6-6 with TRBJ1-5; unclear D gene. Germline V gene data show CDR1 as MNHNY and CDR2 as SVGAGI (reference sequence). This CDR3 has 14 residues. V lost 7 bases, J lost 0 bases, and 10 bases lay in between. The CDR3 coding sequence is TGTGCCAGCATGACGTTGGATAGCAATCAGCCCCAGCATTTT. This translates into CASMTLDSNQPQHF.

The chain uses TRBV4-3 and TRBJ2-7; D is perhaps TRBD1 (6 bases). Germline CDR1 and CDR2: LGHNA and YSLEER. This CDR3 region has 17 residues. Trimming cost V 0 bases and J 7 bases, with 22 bases left between them. CDR3 amino acids: CASSQDISLTGIGEQYF. CDR3 DNA: TGCGCCAGCAGCCAAGATATCTCCCTTACAGGGATTGGTGAGCAGTACTTC.

The rearrangement links TRBV6-6 to TRBJ1-5; D gene ambiguous. There are 15 residues in the CDR3. CDR1 is MNHNY, CDR2 SVGAGI, per germline (reference sequence). Trimming removed 0 bases at V and 3 bases at J, with 9 bases between. The CDR3 loop reads CASSYSSQPNQPQHF. In nucleotides, the CDR3 is TGTGCCAGCAGTTACTCTAGCCAGCCCAATCAGCCCCAGCATTTT.

The rearrangement uses TRBV29-1 and TRBJ2-2, with D possibly being TRBD2 (6 bases). Germline CDR1 reads SQVTM; CDR2 reads ANQGSEA. Between the trimmed V and J ends, which lost 4 bases and 5 bases, there was a span of 14 bases. This CDR3 comprises 14 residues. CDR3 loop: CSVVAGGRTGELFF. For the CDR3, the DNA is TGCAGCGTTGTAGCCGGGGGAAGGACCGGGGAGCTGTTTTTT.

The genes are TRBV6-5 and TRBJ1-2, with D perhaps matching TRBD1 (5 bases). Germline CDR1 reads MNHEY; CDR2 reads SVGAGI. Trimming took 4 bases from V and 6 from J, leaving 12 bases between them. The CDR3 is 13 amino acids. For the CDR3, the DNA is TGTGCCAGCAGTTTAGACAGATCCAATGGCTACACCTTC. It translates to CASSLDRSNGYTF.

This chain uses TRBV19 with TRBJ2-5, with 9 bases lining up with TRBD2. The V gene end was trimmed by 3 bases and the J gene end by 5 bases; junction bases not matched to a gene: 10. This CDR3 spans 16 amino acids. Germline CDR1 and CDR2: LNHDA and SQIVND (reference sequence). This CDR3 reads CASSIHGSGGLETQYF. The CDR3, as DNA: TGTGCCAGTAGTATTCATGGTAGCGGGGGCCTGGAGACCCAGTACTTC.

This chain connects TRBV7-8 to TRBJ1-2; D not certain. The length of the CDR3 is 16 residues. Germline V gene sequence: CDR1 SGHVS, CDR2 FQNEAQ. V gave up 1 base and J gave up 4 bases, with 16 bases separating them. CDR3: CASSLVVPGEGYGYTF. The DNA of the CDR3 is TGTGCCAGCAGCTTAGTAGTTCCGGGCGAGGGCTATGGCTACACCTTC.

The chain employs TRBV5-4 and TRBJ1-2; tentative D call: TRBD1 (6 bases). CDR1 and CDR2 (germline): SGHNT, YYREEE (reference sequence). Trimming pared 3 bases from V and 6 bases from J, leaving 12 bases between. The CDR3 spans 13 residues. The CDR3 protein is CASSSGQRDGYTF. Written as DNA, the CDR3 is TGTGCCAGCAGCTCCGGACAGAGGGATGGCTACACCTTC.

The rearrangement links TRBV28 to TRBJ1-1; D unresolved. This CDR3 is built from 12 residues. Trimming took off 3 bases at V and 10 bases at J, with 12 bases between the two ends. Germline V gene data show CDR1 as MDHEN and CDR2 as SYDVKM. This CDR3 is CASSFPEWGAFF. The CDR3 DNA sequence: TGTGCCAGCAGTTTCCCGGAGTGGGGAGCTTTCTTT.

The V call is TRBV28, the J call TRBJ2-7, with 12 bases that match TRBD1. Germline V gives CDR1 MDHEN, CDR2 SYDVKM. The CDR3 extends over 16 amino acids. J gave up 4 bases and V 0 bases, and 4 bases lay outside the gene matches. CDR3 loop: CASSLWGTGGVYEQYF. The CDR3 coding sequence is TGTGCCAGCAGTTTATGGGGGACAGGGGGCGTTTACGAGCAGTACTTC. The whole variable domain, remainder taken from reference TRBV28 and TRBJ2-7, is DVKVTQSSRYLVKRTGEKVFLECVQDMDHENMFWYRQDPGLGLRLIYFSYDVKMKEKGDIPEGYSVSREKKERFSLILESASTNQTSMYLCASSLWGTGGVYEQYFGPGTRLTVT.

This clone appeared a few times. The gene calls are TRBV19 and TRBJ1-6; a possible D gene is TRBD1 (5 bases). Germline lookup yields CDR1 LNHDA and CDR2 SQIVND (reference sequence). The germline V and J ends were trimmed by 3 bases and 0 bases, with 18 bases remaining between them. The CDR3 sequence is 19 residues long. In DNA form, the CDR3 reads TGTGCCAGTAGTATGCGTCAGGGCTCTAAGAGCTCCTATAATTCACCCCTCCACTTT. Its translation is CASSMRQGSKSSYNSPLHF.

The genes are TRBV18 and TRBJ1-1; possibly TRBD1 for D (5 bases). V was trimmed by 2 bases and J by 8 bases, leaving 15 bases between them. This CDR3 spans 14 amino acids. Germline V gene lookup returns CDR1 KGHSH and CDR2 LQKENI. This chain's CDR3 is CASSPSPEGREAFF. DNA for the CDR3: TGTGCCAGCTCACCAAGTCCGGAGGGGCGCGAAGCTTTCTTT.

The rearrangement joins TRBV13 to TRBJ1-4; D not certain. V was trimmed by 2 bases and J by 6 bases, leaving 16 bases between them. Germline loops: CDR1 PRHDT, CDR2 FYEKMQ (reference sequence). The CDR3 sequence is 16 residues long. The CDR3 spells CASSLSWTQEDEKLFF. CDR3 bases: TGTGCCAGCAGCTTATCCTGGACCCAAGAGGATGAAAAACTGTTTTTT. The full variable domain, its missing parts supplied by reference TRBV13 and TRBJ1-4, is AAGVIQSPRHLIKEKRETATLKCYPIPRHDTVYWYQQGPGQDPQFLISFYEKMQSDKGSIPDRFSAQQFSDYHSELNMSSLELGDSALYFCASSLSWTQEDEKLFFGSGTQLSVL.

A few counts support this clone. The chain couples TRBV5-1 to TRBJ2-1; D not resolved. Germline-derived CDR1 and CDR2 are SGHRS and YFSETQ. The CDR3 runs to 13 residues. Deletions cut 0 bases from V and 6 bases from J, with 7 bases between. The CDR3 loop reads CASSLVAINEQFF. The DNA for the CDR3 is TGCGCCAGCAGCTTGGTTGCGATCAATGAGCAGTTCTTC.